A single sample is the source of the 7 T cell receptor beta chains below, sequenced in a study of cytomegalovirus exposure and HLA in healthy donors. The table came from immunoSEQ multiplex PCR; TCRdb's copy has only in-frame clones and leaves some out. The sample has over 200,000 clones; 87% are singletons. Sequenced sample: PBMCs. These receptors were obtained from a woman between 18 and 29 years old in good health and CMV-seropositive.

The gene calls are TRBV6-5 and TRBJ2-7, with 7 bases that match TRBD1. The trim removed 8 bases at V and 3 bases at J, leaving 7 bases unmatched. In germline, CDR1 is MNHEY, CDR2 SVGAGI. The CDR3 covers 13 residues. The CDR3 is CASGEGGFYEQYF. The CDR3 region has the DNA TGTGCCAGCGGCGAAGGGGGCTTCTACGAGCAGTACTTC.

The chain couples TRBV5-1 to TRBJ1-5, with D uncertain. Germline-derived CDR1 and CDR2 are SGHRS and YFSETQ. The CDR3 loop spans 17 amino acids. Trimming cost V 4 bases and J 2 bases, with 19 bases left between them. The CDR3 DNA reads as TGCGCCAGCAGCATATCTAGGGCGAGGGTTGGCAATCAGCCCCAGCATTTT. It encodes CASSISRARVGNQPQHF.

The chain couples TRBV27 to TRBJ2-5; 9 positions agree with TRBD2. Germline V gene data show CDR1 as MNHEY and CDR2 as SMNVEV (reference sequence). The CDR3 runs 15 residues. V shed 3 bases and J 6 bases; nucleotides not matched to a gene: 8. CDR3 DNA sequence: TGTGCCAGCAGTTTTTTCGCGACTAGCGGAAAGACCCAGTACTTC. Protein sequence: CASSFFATSGKTQYF.

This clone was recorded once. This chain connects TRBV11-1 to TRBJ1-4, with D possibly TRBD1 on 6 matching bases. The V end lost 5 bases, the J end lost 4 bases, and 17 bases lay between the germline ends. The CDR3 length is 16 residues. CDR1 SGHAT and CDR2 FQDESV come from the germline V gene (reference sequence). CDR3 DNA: TGTGCCAGCAGCGACGAAGGGGGGGACCTTAATGAAAAACTGTTTTTT. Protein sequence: CASSDEGGDLNEKLFF.

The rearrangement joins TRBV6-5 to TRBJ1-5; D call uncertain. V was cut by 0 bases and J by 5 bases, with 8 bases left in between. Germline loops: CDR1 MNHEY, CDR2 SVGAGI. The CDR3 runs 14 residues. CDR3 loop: CASSYSSEHQPQHF. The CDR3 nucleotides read TGTGCCAGCAGTTACTCGTCGGAGCATCAGCCCCAGCATTTT.

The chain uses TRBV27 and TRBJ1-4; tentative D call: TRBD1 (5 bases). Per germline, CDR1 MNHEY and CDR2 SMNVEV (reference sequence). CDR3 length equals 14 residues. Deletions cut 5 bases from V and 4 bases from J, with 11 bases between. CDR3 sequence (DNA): TGTGCCAGCAGTAACACAGGATTTAATGAAAAACTGTTTTTT. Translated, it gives CASSNTGFNEKLFF.

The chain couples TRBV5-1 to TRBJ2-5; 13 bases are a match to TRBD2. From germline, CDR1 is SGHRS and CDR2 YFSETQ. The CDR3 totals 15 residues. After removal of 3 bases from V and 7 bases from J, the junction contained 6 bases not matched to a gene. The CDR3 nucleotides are TGCGCCAGCAGCTCCCGTACTAGCGGGAGGGGGACCCAGTACTTC. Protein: CASSSRTSGRGTQYF. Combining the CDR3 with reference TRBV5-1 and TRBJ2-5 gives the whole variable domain KAGVTQTPRYLIKTRGQQVTLSCSPISGHRSVSWYQQTPGQGLQFLFEYFSETQRNKGNFPGRFSGRQFSNSRSEMNVSTLELGDSALYLCASSSRTSGRGTQYFGPGTRLLVL.